Each of the 16 T cell receptor beta chains below was sequenced from the same sample in a study of cytotoxic CD8 clonotypes in ibrutinib-treated CLL. Libraries were prepared by immunoSEQ multiplex PCR; TCRdb keeps only in-frame clonotypes and omits some of them. Of roughly 160,000 clones listed, over 65% are singletons. The sample in question was PBMCs, obtained after 12 months of ibrutinib treatment. The receptors were sampled from a human donor with chronic lymphocytic leukemia.

V usage is TRBV10-3 and J usage is TRBJ2-3; 11 bases map to TRBD1. The junction had 8 bases not matched to a gene; V was cut back by 3 bases and J by 6 bases. This CDR3 comprises 16 residues. From germline, CDR1 is ENHRY and CDR2 SYGVKD. This CDR3 is CAISDWGQGEKDTQYF. DNA for the CDR3: TGTGCCATCAGTGATTGGGGACAGGGGGAGAAGGATACGCAGTATTTT.

The V and J genes are TRBV29-1 and TRBJ2-3; D gene uncertain. This CDR3 contains 12 residues. The V and J ends lost 3 bases and 4 bases respectively, with 8 bases between them. Per the germline V gene, CDR1 is SQVTM and CDR2 is ANQGSEA. DNA for the CDR3: TGCAGCGTTGAGGTCCGGTCAGATACGCAGTATTTT. Translating gives CSVEVRSDTQYF.

V usage is TRBV9 and J usage is TRBJ2-3; D gene unclear. The germline gives CDR1 SGDLS, CDR2 YYNGEE. The V end was cut by 0 bases, the J end by 4 bases, with 15 bases between. The CDR3 covers 16 residues. Written as DNA, the CDR3 is TGTGCCAGCAGCGTAGGAGAGTTAGTTGTTGCAGATACGCAGTATTTT. As protein: CASSVGELVVADTQYF.

The chain combines TRBV4-2 with TRBJ2-5; TRBD1 matches at 8 bases. The CDR3 is 16 residues long. Losses at the gene ends were 0 bases for V and 1 base for J; bases not matched to a gene: 4. Germline values: CDR1 LGHNA, CDR2 YNFKEQ. As DNA, the CDR3 is TGTGCCAGCAGCCAAGATTGGGGGACAGGCCAAGAGACCCAGTACTTC. Its protein product is CASSQDWGTGQETQYF.

This clone was counted between two and nine times. The CDR3, as DNA: TGTGCCTCGGGGGACAGGAGCTCCTACGAGCAGTACTTC. Translated, it gives CASGDRSSYEQYF. The chain links TRBV28 to TRBJ2-7, with 8 bases fitting TRBD1. V gave up 11 bases and J gave up 0 bases; unmatched junction bases: 6. Germline CDR1 MDHEN, CDR2 SYDVKM. The CDR3 is made up of 13 amino acids.

V usage is TRBV18 and J usage is TRBJ1-2; 11 nucleotides match TRBD1. Trimming at V came to 1 base and at J to 1 base, leaving 8 bases not matched to a gene. CDR1 and CDR2 (germline): KGHSH, LQKENI. The CDR3 has 18 amino acids. The CDR3 region is CASSPQDRGRAGNYGYTF. Here the CDR3 DNA reads TGTGCCAGCTCACCACAGGACAGGGGGCGAGCGGGTAACTATGGCTACACCTTC.

The chain combines TRBV7-8 with TRBJ1-2; D may be TRBD1 (6 bases). The CDR3 runs 15 residues. CDR1 SGHVS and CDR2 FQNEAQ come from the germline V gene. V was cut by 2 bases and J by 8 bases, with 18 bases left in between. CDR3 sequence (DNA): TGTGCCAGCAGCTTACCCTCAGGGGTTGCGGGCGGCTACACCTTC. It encodes CASSLPSGVAGGYTF.

The J gene is TRBJ2-4, the V gene TRBV11-3; D perhaps matches TRBD2 (5 bases). V was shortened by 4 bases and J by 7 bases, with 11 bases between the two germline ends. The CDR3 runs 13 residues. Germline loops: CDR1 SGHNT, CDR2 YENEEA. CDR3 amino acids: CASSSLEGNIQYF. For the CDR3, the DNA is TGTGCCAGCAGCTCCCTCGAGGGTAACATTCAGTACTTC.

The chain carries TRBV5-6 and TRBJ1-3; no reliable D call. This CDR3 comprises 15 residues. Germline V gene lookup returns CDR1 SGHDT and CDR2 YYEEEE. V was cut by 0 bases and J by 8 bases, with 15 bases left in between. The CDR3 protein is CASSLAPGSLDTIYF. The CDR3 DNA is TGTGCCAGCAGCTTGGCCCCGGGCTCCCTTGACACCATATATTTT.

The chain carries TRBV5-5 and TRBJ2-7; possible D gene TRBD1, 6 bases. Germline V gene data show CDR1 as SGHKS and CDR2 as YYEKEE (reference sequence). This CDR3 region has 16 residues. V was clipped by 4 bases and J by 0 bases, with 17 bases between them. In DNA form, the CDR3 reads TGTGCCAGCAGCCGAGCCGACAGGAGAGGCTCCTACGAGCAGTACTTC. It codes for CASSRADRRGSYEQYF.

Details on this clone: An end of the junction differs from the germline gene, which may be a read error. The chain employs TRBV6-1 and TRBJ2-1; TRBD1 or TRBD2 may be the D gene (5 bases each). CDR3 size: 16 residues. Germline V CDR1 and CDR2: MNHNS, SASEGT. The CDR3 here is CAISESRVGPPVKEFF. In DNA, the CDR3 is TGTGCCATCAGTGAGTCGAGGGTGGGACCCCCGGTTAAGGAGTTCTTC.

The chain has TRBV28 and TRBJ2-7, with 7 bases that match TRBD1. The CDR3 contains 15 residues. Unmatched junction bases numbered 9, after V lost 5 bases and J lost 2 bases. The germline V gene has CDR1 MDHEN and CDR2 SYDVKM. The CDR3: CASSAPDRLTYEQYF. CDR3 in DNA: TGTGCCAGCAGTGCCCCGGACAGGTTAACCTACGAGCAGTACTTC.

V and J are TRBV6-5 and TRBJ2-3, with 9 bases matching TRBD2. This CDR3 is 15 amino acids long. Per the germline V gene, CDR1 is MNHEY and CDR2 is SVGAGI. With V trimmed by 5 bases and J by 4 bases, 7 bases remained unmatched. CDR3 DNA: TGTGCCAGCAGTATAGATAGCGGGGGTCCAGATACGCAGTATTTT. Amino acids: CASSIDSGGPDTQYF.

This clone turned up a few times. This sequence joins TRBV2 and TRBJ2-3; 8 nucleotides agree with TRBD2. Germline CDR1 is SNHLY and CDR2 is FYNNEI. CDR3 length equals 13 residues. J lost 10 bases, V lost 7 bases, and 10 bases had no gene match. This chain's CDR3 is CASMHALAGPQYF. The CDR3 DNA follows: TGTGCCAGCATGCACGCCCTAGCGGGTCCGCAGTATTTT.

A few counts support this clone. The chain joins TRBV19 to TRBJ1-5; 10 nucleotides agree with TRBD1. Germline CDR1 and CDR2: LNHDA and SQIVND (reference sequence). The CDR3 has 16 amino acids. With 3 bases clipped from V and 5 bases from J, the junction kept 7 bases outside the gene matches. CDR3 nucleotide sequence: TGTGCCAGTAGTATCGGGGTCGGGACAGGGGATCAGCCCCAGCATTTT. This gives the protein CASSIGVGTGDQPQHF.

This clone was seen a handful of times. This sequence joins TRBV6-1 and TRBJ1-2; 7 nucleotides line up with TRBD1. This CDR3 spans 13 amino acids. With 4 bases clipped from V and 8 bases from J, the junction kept 7 bases outside the gene matches. CDR1 is MNHNS and CDR2 is SASEGT in the germline V gene. CDR3 DNA: TGTGCCAGCAGTGTACAGGGGCGGGTGGGCTACACCTTC. Its protein product is CASSVQGRVGYTF.